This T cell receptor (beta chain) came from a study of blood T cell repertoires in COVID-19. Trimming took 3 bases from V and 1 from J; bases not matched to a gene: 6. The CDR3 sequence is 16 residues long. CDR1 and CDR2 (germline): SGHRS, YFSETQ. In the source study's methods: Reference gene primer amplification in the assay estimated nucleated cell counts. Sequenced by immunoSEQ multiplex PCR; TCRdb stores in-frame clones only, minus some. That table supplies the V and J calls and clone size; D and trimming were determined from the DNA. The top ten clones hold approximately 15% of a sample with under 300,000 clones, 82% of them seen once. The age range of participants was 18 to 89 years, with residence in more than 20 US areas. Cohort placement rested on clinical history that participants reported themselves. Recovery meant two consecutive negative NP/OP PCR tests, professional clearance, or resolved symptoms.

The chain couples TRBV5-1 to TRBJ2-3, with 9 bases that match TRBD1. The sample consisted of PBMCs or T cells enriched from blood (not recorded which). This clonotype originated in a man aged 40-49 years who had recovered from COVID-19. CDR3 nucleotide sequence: TGCGCCAGCAGCTCTGGACAGGGGACGGGCACAGATACGCAGTATTTT. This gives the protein CASSSGQGTGTDTQYF.